These 24 T cell receptor beta chains were all obtained from the same sample, sequenced in a study of cytomegalovirus exposure and HLA in healthy donors. The PCR ran on 60 Vbeta and 13 Jbeta primers. Measured with immunoSEQ multiplex PCR; TCRdb has only the in-frame clones, and not every one. The sample has almost 95,000 clones, roughly three fifths seen once. Sequencing was carried out using PBMCs. Every receptor here comes from a man aged 25-45 years in good health and CMV-seronegative.

V is TRBV4-3 and J is TRBJ2-3; D gene uncertain. Trimming stripped 2 bases from V and 0 bases from J, with 18 bases between. Germline V gives CDR1 LGHNA, CDR2 YSLEER. This CDR3 spans 18 amino acids. The CDR3 is CASSQQVPRVFSTDTQYF. The CDR3 coding sequence is TGCGCCAGCAGCCAACAAGTGCCCCGGGTTTTTAGCACAGATACGCAGTATTTT.

This chain joins TRBV11-2 and TRBJ1-2, with TRBD1 as a possible D gene (6 bases). Germline-derived CDR1 and CDR2 are SGHAT and FQNNGV. Trimming removed 4 bases from V and 8 bases from J, with 17 bases in between. The CDR3 is 14 amino acids. This chain's CDR3 is CASSSSQGLDGYTF. The DNA of the CDR3 is TGTGCCAGCAGCTCAAGTCAGGGGCTCGACGGCTACACCTTC.

The rearrangement links TRBV7-9 to TRBJ2-1; the D is unclear. The ends were cut back, 6 bases at V and 5 bases at J, with 8 bases in the middle. The CDR3 spans 12 residues. Germline values: CDR1 SEHNR, CDR2 FQNEAQ (reference sequence). The CDR3 coding sequence is TGTGCCAGCAGGTCAGGCCACAATGAGCAGTTCTTC. Residues: CASRSGHNEQFF.

To note about this clone: An end of the junction does not agree with germline; a read error may underlie this. The chain links TRBV7-7 to TRBJ2-2; D may be TRBD2 (6 bases). The CDR3 runs to 16 residues. CDR1 and CDR2 from the germline V gene are SSHAT and FNYEAQ (reference sequence). CDR3: CASSPGVGEGTGELFF. The CDR3, as DNA: TGTGCTAGCAGCCCGGGGGTTGGAGAAGGGACCGGGGAGCTGTTTTTT.

The chain carries TRBV7-9 and TRBJ2-3, with 7 bases aligning to TRBD1. The germline gives CDR1 SEHNR, CDR2 FQNEAQ (reference sequence). The J segment lost 2 bases and the V segment lost 5 bases, leaving 4 bases of the junction unmatched. The CDR3 length is 14 residues. CDR3 protein: CASSGDSSTDTQYF. In DNA form, the CDR3 reads TGTGCCAGCAGCGGGGACAGCTCCACAGATACGCAGTATTTT.

This clone was counted a few times. Its ends do not fully match the called genes, so a read error is possible. The V and J genes are TRBV7-9 and TRBJ2-5; the D is unclear. The J call may be mistaken, given a closer DNA end match to TRBJ2-7. Germline V lookup: CDR1 SEHNR, CDR2 FQNEAQ (reference sequence). CDR3 length: 16 amino acids. Here the CDR3 DNA reads TGTTCCAGCAGCCCCGATGGTTCCCAAATCTCCTACGAGCAGTACTTC. This translates into CSSSPDGSQISYEQYF.

This clone was observed a few times. The chain has TRBV9 and TRBJ2-2; possible D gene TRBD1, 6 bases. The CDR3 has 15 amino acids. Germline V gives CDR1 SGDLS, CDR2 YYNGEE. The ends were cut back, 0 bases at V and 6 bases at J, with 12 bases in the middle. The CDR3, as DNA: TGTGCCAGCAGCGTAGGCCGCAGGGGTTCCGGGGAGCTGTTTTTT. It translates to CASSVGRRGSGELFF.

This clone was counted a few times. The V and J genes are TRBV6-5 and TRBJ2-3; 13 bases map to TRBD2. There are 15 residues in the CDR3. The V segment lost 7 bases and the J segment 4 bases; nucleotides outside the gene matches: 5. Per germline, CDR1 MNHEY and CDR2 SVGAGI. This CDR3 is CASIKLAGGPDTQYF. The DNA for the CDR3 is TGTGCCAGCATTAAACTAGCGGGGGGGCCAGATACGCAGTATTTT.

The chain couples TRBV10-1 to TRBJ2-3; TRBD2 matches 7 bases. Germline V gene data show CDR1 as WNHNN and CDR2 as SYGVQD (reference sequence). CDR3 length: 15 amino acids. Trimming took 1 base from V and 5 from J; bases not matched to a gene: 6. This CDR3 is CASSEFAGALDTQYF. The CDR3, as DNA: TGCGCCAGCAGTGAGTTTGCGGGAGCGCTAGATACGCAGTATTTT.

The sample holds a few counts of this clone. The rearrangement uses TRBV2 and TRBJ2-5; D might be TRBD2 (6 bases). Trimming pared 1 base from V and 4 bases from J, leaving 16 bases between. In germline, CDR1 is SNHLY, CDR2 FYNNEI. The CDR3 covers 16 residues. This CDR3 reads CASSEDGGFVAETQYF. The CDR3 region has the DNA TGTGCCAGCAGTGAAGACGGGGGATTTGTGGCAGAGACCCAGTACTTC.

V gene TRBV4-1 combines with J gene TRBJ2-3, with D maybe TRBD2 (6 bases). The CDR3 loop spans 16 amino acids. From germline, CDR1 is MGHRA and CDR2 YSYEKL. The V end lost 1 base, the J end lost 2 bases, and 13 bases lay between the germline ends. The CDR3 DNA follows: TGCGCCAGCAGCCAAGTTCGAGCTAGCGCCACAGATACGCAGTATTTT. This gives the protein CASSQVRASATDTQYF.

The chain carries TRBV4-1 and TRBJ1-2; no firm D call. Deletions cut 1 base from V and 11 bases from J, with 14 bases between. The germline V gene encodes CDR1 MGHRA and CDR2 YSYEKL. CDR3 length equals 13 residues. CDR3: CASSQVGRLWYTF. The CDR3 bases are TGCGCCAGCAGCCAAGTTGGGAGGCTATGGTACACCTTC.

To note about this clone: A junction end diverges from the germline sequence, so it may reflect a read error. The V call is TRBV27, the J call TRBJ2-7, with 13 bases that match TRBD2. This CDR3 has 15 amino acids. CDR1 is MNHEY and CDR2 is SMNVEV in the germline V gene (reference sequence). The CDR3 loop is CANSPRTSGRGEQYF. As DNA, the CDR3 is TGTGCCAACAGTCCTCGGACTAGCGGGAGAGGGGAGCAGTACTTC.

The chain recombines TRBV5-1 with TRBJ1-6, with 11 bases fitting TRBD1. V shed 3 bases and J 9 bases; nucleotides not matched to a gene: 2. The CDR3 contains 14 residues. CDR1 is SGHRS and CDR2 is YFSETQ in the germline V gene. The CDR3 bases are TGCGCCAGCAGCTACGGACAGGGGGCTTCACCCCTCCACTTT. Translating gives CASSYGQGASPLHF.

As regards this clone: Germline is not matched at one junction end, which may reflect a read error. The V call is TRBV7-7, the J call TRBJ2-5, with a possible D match to TRBD2 (7 bases). The CDR3 has 15 amino acids. The germline V gene has CDR1 SSHAT and CDR2 FNYEAQ (reference sequence). The CDR3 loop is CASSLGGDGGETQYF. The CDR3 nucleotides are TGTGCTAGCAGCTTAGGGGGGGATGGAGGAGAGACCCAGTACTTC.

This clone has more than one count but fewer than ten. The rearrangement links TRBV27 to TRBJ2-1; possibly TRBD2 for D (6 bases). The germline gives CDR1 MNHEY, CDR2 SMNVEV (reference sequence). Trimming stripped 1 base from V and 9 bases from J, with 13 bases between. The CDR3 runs to 14 residues. CDR3 residues: CASSLWGVELEQFF. CDR3 DNA: TGTGCCAGCAGTTTATGGGGGGTGGAGCTTGAGCAGTTCTTC.

The chain combines TRBV5-8 with TRBJ1-3; D uncertain. CDR3 length equals 12 residues. The V and J ends lost 1 base and 3 bases respectively, with 2 bases between them. Germline V gives CDR1 SGHTS, CDR2 YDEGEE. CDR3 loop: CASSLHGNTIYF. As DNA, the CDR3 is TGTGCCAGCAGCTTGCATGGAAACACCATATATTTT.

This clone was seen more than once but under ten times. The chain combines TRBV4-3 with TRBJ1-1; tentatively, D is TRBD1 (5 bases). Per germline, CDR1 LGHNA and CDR2 YSLEER. V lost 4 bases, J lost 7 bases, and 16 bases lay in between. The CDR3 contains 14 residues. The CDR3 loop is CASSLSLGRGEAFF. CDR3 coding DNA: TGCGCCAGCAGCCTTTCTCTGGGAAGGGGTGAAGCTTTCTTT.

The V gene is TRBV27, the J gene TRBJ1-3, with 9 positions matching TRBD1. This CDR3 has 17 amino acids. Germline assignment: CDR1 MNHEY and CDR2 SMNVEV (reference sequence). V shed 3 bases, J shed 0 bases, and the junction held 6 bases outside the gene matches. The CDR3 DNA is TGTGCCAGCAGTTTCCCCGGGACAGGGCGCTCTGGAAACACCATATATTTT. This translates into CASSFPGTGRSGNTIYF.

This clone was seen a few times. The chain couples TRBV9 to TRBJ1-1; TRBD1 matches 8 bases. Germline-derived CDR1 and CDR2 are SGDLS and YYNGEE. Trimming at V came to 4 bases and at J to 5 bases, leaving 7 bases not matched to a gene. This CDR3 is 14 amino acids long. The CDR3 sequence is CASSSQGARTEAFF. The CDR3 DNA reads as TGTGCCAGCAGCTCTCAGGGGGCGCGGACTGAAGCTTTCTTT.

The rearrangement uses TRBV5-1 and TRBJ2-7, with TRBD1 identical over 7 bases. V was pared by 4 bases and J by 0 bases, with 10 bases of the junction left unmatched. Germline V lookup: CDR1 SGHRS, CDR2 YFSETQ. The CDR3 contains 16 residues. This CDR3 reads CASSPRGQSFSYEQYF. The CDR3 DNA is TGCGCCAGCAGCCCTAGGGGGCAGTCCTTCTCCTACGAGCAGTACTTC.

The J gene is TRBJ1-5, the V gene TRBV12-5; TRBD1 matches 8 bases. The CDR3 covers 15 residues. V trimming: 6 bases; J trimming: 2 bases; junction bases outside the gene matches: 6. CDR1 is LGHNT and CDR2 is FRNRAP in the germline V gene. In nucleotides, the CDR3 is TGTGCTAGTGGGCCGGACAGGGAAGGCAATCAGCCCCAGCATTTT. Translated, it gives CASGPDREGNQPQHF.

The chain combines TRBV6-5 with TRBJ2-7; 9 bases align to TRBD2. V lost 6 bases, J lost 1 base, and 7 bases stayed unmatched. The CDR3 spans 15 residues. Germline V gives CDR1 MNHEY, CDR2 SVGAGI. The CDR3 bases are TGTGCCAGCAGATTGAGCGGGGGGTTTTCCTACGAGCAGTACTTC. This gives the protein CASRLSGGFSYEQYF.

The chain carries TRBV9 and TRBJ2-7, with D unclear. Germline V gene sequence: CDR1 SGDLS, CDR2 YYNGEE. V lost 7 bases and J lost 6, with 8 bases in between. This CDR3 has 10 amino acids. The CDR3 region has the DNA TGTGCCAGCCCCTTTAGCGAGCAGTACTTC. Protein sequence: CASPFSEQYF.